This TCR beta chain was observed in a study of T cell clonotyping in hematopoietic cell transplantation. Study-wide findings and caveats: Broader posttransplant TCR repertoire diversity was predicted by graft donor and pretransplant recipient Inverse Simpson Index values. At the given depth, recipient repertoires were over 95% de novo clonotypes. After transplant, recipient diversity fell while pathologically expanded clonotypes grew through day 180.

Note on this clone: What it binds is not known.

Germline V gene lookup returns CDR1 SGHTA and CDR2 FQGTGA. CDR3 length equals 15 residues. Trimming cost V 5 bases and J 8 bases; bases outside gene matches: 14. Data came from immunoSEQ multiplex PCR; TCRdb stores just in-frame clones and leaves some out. Of about 15,000 clones in the sample, almost 90% were seen once. The sample was peripheral blood mononuclear cells. The clonotype originates from a man aged 50 to 60 in good health. Some clones in this sample may be carry-over from other donors' samples. The chain combines TRBV7-3 with TRBJ1-2; 7 bases fit TRBD1. Here the CDR3 DNA reads TGTGCCAGCAGCCTCCAGCCGACAGGGTCGGACGGCTACACCTTC. It yields the protein CASSLQPTGSDGYTF.